Below, 18 T cell receptor beta chains from the same sample are listed, as sequenced in a study of T cells in Graves' hyperthyroidism and ophthalmopathy. Amplified TCR beta CDR3 regions came from RNA transcripts. The primer set for the first-round RT-PCR of the TCR CDR3 was HTBI. TCRdb fed the multiplex PCR reads into MiXCR, producing one record per CDR3 protein. The sample has 400,000 to 550,000 distinct CDR3 sequences, roughly 25% seen once. What was sequenced was blood. All receptors derive from a woman between 25 and 40 years old with Graves' ophthalmopathy.

The J gene is TRBJ1-2, the V gene TRBV11-1; 7 nucleotides agree with TRBD1. The trim removed 5 bases at V and 2 bases at J, leaving 14 bases unmatched. The CDR3 covers 17 residues. Germline lookup yields CDR1 SGHAT and CDR2 FQDESV (reference sequence). The DNA for the CDR3 is TGTGCCAGCAGCACCTACAGGGGTCAACTTTCGAACTATGGCTACACCTTC. This encodes CASSTYRGQLSNYGYTF. The full variable domain, completed using reference TRBV11-1 and TRBJ1-2, is EAEVAQSPRYKITEKSQAVAFWCDPISGHATLYWYRQILGQGPELLVQFQDESVVDDSQLPKDRFSAERLKGVDSTLKIQPAELGDSAMYLCASSTYRGQLSNYGYTFGSGTRLTVV.

This clonotype occurred a few times. This chain links TRBV12-3 or TRBV12-4 with TRBJ2-3; D gene uncertain. V lost 3 bases and J lost 5, with 12 bases in between. The CDR3 spans 14 residues. CDR3 in DNA: TGTGCCAGCAGTTTTAATATGCATTTAGATACGCAGTATTTT. This sequence encodes CASSFNMHLDTQYF.

Comment on this clonotype: Its ends do not fully match the called genes, so a read error is possible. V usage is TRBV6-4 and J usage is TRBJ2-2, with 9 bases matching TRBD1. The germline gives CDR1 MRHNA, CDR2 SNTAGT. The CDR3 covers 18 residues. The CDR3 DNA follows: TGTGCCAGCAGAGACTACAGGGGGCAGGGGACCGGGTCGGAGGAGCTGTTTTTT. The encoded protein is CASRDYRGQGTGSEELFF.

The table lists this clonotype with many counts. The CDR3 reads CASSDSSAGELFF. In nucleotides, the CDR3 is TGTGCCAGCAGTGACAGTAGTGCCGGGGAGCTGTTTTTT. This sequence joins TRBV6-1 and TRBJ2-2; unclear D gene. Germline-derived CDR1 and CDR2 are MNHNS and SASEGT. With 3 bases removed from V and 6 bases from J, the gap between germline ends came to 8 bases. The CDR3 consists of 13 residues.

The rearrangement joins TRBV5-1 to TRBJ2-5; weak D call: TRBD1 (5 bases). The CDR3 spans 14 residues. Per germline, CDR1 SGHRS and CDR2 YFSETQ. The ends were cut back, 0 bases at V and 5 bases at J, with 11 bases in the middle. In DNA form, the CDR3 reads TGCGCCAGCAGCTTGGACTCGGCAGGGGAGACCCAGTACTTC. As protein: CASSLDSAGETQYF.

The sample holds many counts of this clonotype. The chain employs TRBV11-2 and TRBJ1-6; 9 bases fit TRBD1. The CDR3 contains 15 residues. V gave up 5 bases and J gave up 6 bases; unmatched junction bases: 5. Germline lookup yields CDR1 SGHAT and CDR2 FQNNGV. The chain's CDR3 is CASSRPGQGNSPLHF. For the CDR3, the DNA is TGTGCCAGCAGCCGGCCGGGACAGGGTAATTCACCCCTCCACTTT.

This chain connects TRBV15 to TRBJ2-5, with D perhaps matching TRBD1 (5 bases). Germline loops: CDR1 LNHNV, CDR2 YYDKDF (reference sequence). The V and J ends lost 0 bases and 10 bases respectively, with 15 bases between them. This CDR3 is 14 amino acids long. CDR3 sequence (DNA): TGTGCCACCAGCAGAGATTGGGTTGATCAGGGCCAGTACTTC. Amino acids: CATSRDWVDQGQYF.

This clonotype was observed a handful of times. This chain connects TRBV7-9 to TRBJ1-1; D gene ambiguous. V shed 5 bases and J shed 6 bases, with 10 bases lying between them. Germline V gene sequence: CDR1 SEHNR, CDR2 FQNEAQ (reference sequence). The CDR3 length is 12 residues. As DNA, the CDR3 is TGTGCCAGCAGCCCGCTGGGCCCTGAAGCTTTCTTT. The encoded protein is CASSPLGPEAFF.

This clonotype has ten or more counts. The genes are TRBV14 and TRBJ1-2; 11 nucleotides line up with TRBD1. Germline V gene sequence: CDR1 SGHDN, CDR2 FVKESK. CDR3 length equals 16 residues. V dropped 7 bases and J dropped 7; count of bases not matched to a gene: 14. CDR3 nucleotide sequence: TGTGCCAGCATCACGGCGGTGGACAGGGGGCTAGGTGGCTACACCTTC. As protein: CASITAVDRGLGGYTF.

Comment on this clonotype: This may be a read error: a much more frequent sequence differs by one nucleotide. The chain couples TRBV24-1 to TRBJ2-7; D is perhaps TRBD1 or TRBD2 (5 bases each). Germline CDR1 KGHDR, CDR2 SFDVKD. The CDR3 runs to 16 residues. CDR3 amino acids: CAASDSGRDVWYEQYF. In nucleotides, the CDR3 is TGTGCCGCCAGTGATTCGGGTCGGGACGTTTGGTACGAGCAGTACTTC.

The genes are TRBV12-3 or TRBV12-4 and TRBJ1-2; 7 bases map to TRBD1. This CDR3 has 12 amino acids. Germline trimming cut 6 bases from V and 8 bases from J; bases unmatched to any gene: 6. The CDR3 region has the DNA TGTGCCAGCAGCAGGTCGGACAGGGGCTACACCTTC. Its protein is CASSRSDRGYTF.

The sample holds many counts of this clonotype. V is TRBV6-2 or TRBV6-3 and J is TRBJ1-2; D remains ambiguous. Germline V CDR1 and CDR2: MNHEY, SVGEGT. V was pared by 5 bases and J by 3 bases, with 13 bases between. This CDR3 spans 14 amino acids. As DNA, the CDR3 is TGTGCCAGCAGTCCGGCCGGGGAGGACTATGGCTACACCTTC. Its translation: CASSPAGEDYGYTF.

The chain employs TRBV7-2 and TRBJ2-5, with TRBD1 identical over 9 bases. The germline gives CDR1 SGHTA, CDR2 FQGNSA. The trim removed 7 bases at V and 5 bases at J, leaving 5 bases unmatched. The CDR3 totals 13 residues. The CDR3 DNA reads as TGTGCCAGCACCATCGGACAGGGGGAGACCCAGTACTTC. Translating gives CASTIGQGETQYF.

At least ten counts were recorded for this clonotype. The chain couples TRBV4-1 to TRBJ1-2; D is possibly TRBD1 (5 bases). The CDR3 consists of 17 residues. The V end was cut by 0 bases, the J end by 3 bases, with 17 bases between. The germline V gene has CDR1 MGHRA and CDR2 YSYEKL. The CDR3 bases are TGCGCCAGCAGCCAAGATCGGGGCTCGGGGCTGGACTATGGCTACACCTTC. Translated, it gives CASSQDRGSGLDYGYTF.

Many counts were recorded for this clonotype. V usage is TRBV7-9 and J usage is TRBJ1-1; 9 positions agree with TRBD1. J was trimmed by 4 bases and V by 8 bases; bases with no gene match: 11. The CDR3 contains 15 residues. Germline CDR1 and CDR2: SEHNR and FQNEAQ (reference sequence). In nucleotides, the CDR3 is TGTGCCAGCCGAACCCCCGGGACAGGGTTCACTGAAGCTTTCTTT. Translated: CASRTPGTGFTEAFF. The full variable domain, its missing parts supplied by reference TRBV7-9 and TRBJ1-1, is DTGVSQNPRHKITKRGQNVTFRCDPISEHNRLYWYRQTLGQGPEFLTYFQNEAQLEKSRLLSDRFSAERPKGSFSTLEIQRTEQGDSAMYLCASRTPGTGFTEAFFGQGTRLTVV.

This clonotype appeared many times. The chain employs TRBV28 and TRBJ2-7, with D possibly TRBD1 on 6 matching bases. The CDR3 has 14 amino acids. Germline V gives CDR1 MDHEN, CDR2 SYDVKM. Trimming stripped 5 bases from V and 7 bases from J, with 18 bases between. CDR3 DNA: TGTGCCAGCAGTGATACAGGGCTTTCCGGGGAGCAGTACTTC. Translation gives CASSDTGLSGEQYF.

A remark on this clonotype: A read error may be the cause here, since a much bigger clone is one base away. The rearrangement links TRBV10-3 to TRBJ1-2, with D tentatively TRBD1 (5 bases). The germline V and J ends were trimmed by 2 bases and 7 bases, with 11 bases remaining between them. Germline CDR1 ENHRY, CDR2 SYGVKD. The CDR3 contains 13 residues. DNA of the CDR3: TGTGCCATCAGTGAGGGGGCGGACTGTGGCTACACCTTC. Translation: CAISEGADCGYTF.

At least ten counts were recorded for this clonotype. The gene calls are TRBV5-1 and TRBJ2-7, with D perhaps matching TRBD1 (7 bases). Trimming took off 4 bases at V and 4 bases at J, with 18 bases between the two ends. The CDR3 has 15 amino acids. In germline, CDR1 is SGHRS, CDR2 YFSETQ. The CDR3 spells CASSPRQGAGYEQYF. The CDR3 DNA follows: TGCGCCAGCAGCCCCCGACAGGGCGCGGGGTACGAGCAGTACTTC.